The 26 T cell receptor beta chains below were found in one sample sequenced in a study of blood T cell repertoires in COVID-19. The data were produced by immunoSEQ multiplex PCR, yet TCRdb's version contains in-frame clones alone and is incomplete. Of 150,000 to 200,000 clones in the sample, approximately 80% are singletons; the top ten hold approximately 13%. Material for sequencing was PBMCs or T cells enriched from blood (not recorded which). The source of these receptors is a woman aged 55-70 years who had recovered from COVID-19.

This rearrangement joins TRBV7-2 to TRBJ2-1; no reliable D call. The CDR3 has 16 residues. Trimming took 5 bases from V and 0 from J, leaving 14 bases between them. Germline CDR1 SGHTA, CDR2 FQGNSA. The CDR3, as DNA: TGTGCCAGCAGCCCTTCCGCAATGAGCTCCTACAATGAGCAGTTCTTC. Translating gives CASSPSAMSSYNEQFF.

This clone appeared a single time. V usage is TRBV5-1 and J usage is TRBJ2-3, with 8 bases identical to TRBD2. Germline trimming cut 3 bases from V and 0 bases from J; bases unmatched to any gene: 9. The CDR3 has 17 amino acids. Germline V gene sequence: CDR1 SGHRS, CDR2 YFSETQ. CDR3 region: CASSSGTSGHSTDTQYF. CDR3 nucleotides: TGCGCCAGCAGCTCCGGCACTAGCGGACATAGCACAGATACGCAGTATTTT.

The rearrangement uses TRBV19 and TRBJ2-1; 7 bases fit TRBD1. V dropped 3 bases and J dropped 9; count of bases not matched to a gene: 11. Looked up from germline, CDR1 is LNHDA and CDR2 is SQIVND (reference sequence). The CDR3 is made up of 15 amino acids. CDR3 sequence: CASSIWDSQVAEQFF. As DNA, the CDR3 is TGTGCCAGTAGTATCTGGGACAGCCAAGTGGCTGAGCAGTTCTTC.

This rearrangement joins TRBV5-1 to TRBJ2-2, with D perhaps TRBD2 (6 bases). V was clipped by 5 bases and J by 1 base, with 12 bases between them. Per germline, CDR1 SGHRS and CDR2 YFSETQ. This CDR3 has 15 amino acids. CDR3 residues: CASRPGTENTGELFF. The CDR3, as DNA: TGCGCCAGCAGACCCGGGACTGAGAACACCGGGGAGCTGTTTTTT.

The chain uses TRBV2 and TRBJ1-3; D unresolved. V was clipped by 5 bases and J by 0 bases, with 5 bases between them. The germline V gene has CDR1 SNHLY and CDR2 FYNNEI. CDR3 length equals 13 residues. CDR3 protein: CASSYRSGNTIYF. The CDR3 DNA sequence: TGTGCCAGCAGTTATCGCTCTGGAAACACCATATATTTT.

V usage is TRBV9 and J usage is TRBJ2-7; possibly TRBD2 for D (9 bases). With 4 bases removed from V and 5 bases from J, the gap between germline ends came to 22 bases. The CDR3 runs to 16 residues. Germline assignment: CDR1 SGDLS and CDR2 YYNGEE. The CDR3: CASSPRGGQAGDEQYF. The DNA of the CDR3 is TGTGCCAGCAGCCCGCGGGGGGGACAGGCCGGGGACGAGCAGTACTTC.

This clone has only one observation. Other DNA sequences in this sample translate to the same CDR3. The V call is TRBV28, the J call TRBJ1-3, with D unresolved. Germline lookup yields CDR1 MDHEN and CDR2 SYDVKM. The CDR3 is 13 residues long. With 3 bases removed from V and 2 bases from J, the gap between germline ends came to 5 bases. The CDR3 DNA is TGTGCCAGCAGTTTGGCGGCTGGAAACACCATATATTTT. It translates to CASSLAAGNTIYF.

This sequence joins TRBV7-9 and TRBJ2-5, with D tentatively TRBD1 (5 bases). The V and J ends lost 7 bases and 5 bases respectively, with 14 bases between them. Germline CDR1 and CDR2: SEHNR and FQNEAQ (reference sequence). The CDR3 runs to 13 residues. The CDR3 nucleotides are TGTGCCAGCAAGACAGCGTTGGGTGAGACCCAGTACTTC. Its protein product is CASKTALGETQYF.

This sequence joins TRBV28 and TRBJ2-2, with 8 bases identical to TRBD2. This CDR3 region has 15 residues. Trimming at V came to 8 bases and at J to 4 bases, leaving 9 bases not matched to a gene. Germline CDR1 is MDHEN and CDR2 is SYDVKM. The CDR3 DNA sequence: TGTGCCAGCGGACTATTAGCGGGATTCACCGGGGAGCTGTTTTTT. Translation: CASGLLAGFTGELFF.

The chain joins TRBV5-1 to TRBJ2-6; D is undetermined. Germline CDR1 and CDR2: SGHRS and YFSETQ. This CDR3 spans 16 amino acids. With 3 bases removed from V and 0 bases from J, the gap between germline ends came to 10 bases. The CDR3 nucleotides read TGCGCCAGCAGCTCCGCGACTGACTCTGGGGCCAACGTCCTGACTTTC. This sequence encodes CASSSATDSGANVLTF.

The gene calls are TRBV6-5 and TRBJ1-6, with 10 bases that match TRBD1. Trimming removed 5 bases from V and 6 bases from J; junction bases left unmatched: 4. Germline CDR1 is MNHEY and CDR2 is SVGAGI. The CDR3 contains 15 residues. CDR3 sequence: CASSIRDRGNSPLHF. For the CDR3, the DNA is TGTGCCAGCAGTATCCGGGACAGGGGTAATTCACCCCTCCACTTT.

The CDR3 coding sequence is TGTGCCAGCAGCTTCGTCACTAGCGGGGGGGGAAGCTCCTACAATGAGCAGTTCTTC. It codes for CASSFVTSGGGSSYNEQFF. V gene TRBV5-4 combines with J gene TRBJ2-1, with 13 nucleotides matching TRBD2. This CDR3 has 19 residues. From germline, CDR1 is SGHNT and CDR2 YYREEE (reference sequence). J gave up 0 bases and V 2 bases, and 8 bases lay outside the gene matches.

The CDR3 nucleotides read TGTGCCAGCAGGGCAGGACAAGCAAACTATGGCTACACCTTC. This translates into CASRAGQANYGYTF. The chain links TRBV6-5 to TRBJ1-2, with TRBD1 as a possible D gene (5 bases). CDR1 is MNHEY, CDR2 SVGAGI, per germline. The V and J ends lost 6 bases and 2 bases respectively, with 13 bases between them. CDR3 size: 14 residues.

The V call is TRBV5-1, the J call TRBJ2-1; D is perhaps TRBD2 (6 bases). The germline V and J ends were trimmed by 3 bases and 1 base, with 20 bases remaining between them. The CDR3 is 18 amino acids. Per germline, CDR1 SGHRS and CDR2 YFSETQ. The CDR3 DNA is TGCGCCAGCAGCTCACTCGGGTGGGGCCGGGGGTCCTACAATGAGCAGTTCTTC. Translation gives CASSSLGWGRGSYNEQFF.

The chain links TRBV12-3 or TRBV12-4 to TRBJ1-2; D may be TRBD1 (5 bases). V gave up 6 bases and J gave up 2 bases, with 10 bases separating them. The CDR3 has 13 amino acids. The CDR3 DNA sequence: TGTGCCAGCAGGGGCAGGGTGAACTATGGCTACACCTTC. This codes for CASRGRVNYGYTF.

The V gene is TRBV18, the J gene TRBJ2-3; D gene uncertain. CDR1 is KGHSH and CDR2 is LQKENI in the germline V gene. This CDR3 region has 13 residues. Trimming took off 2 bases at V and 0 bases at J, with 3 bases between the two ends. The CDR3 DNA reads TGTGCCAGCTCACCAAGCAGCACAGATACGCAGTATTTT. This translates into CASSPSSTDTQYF.

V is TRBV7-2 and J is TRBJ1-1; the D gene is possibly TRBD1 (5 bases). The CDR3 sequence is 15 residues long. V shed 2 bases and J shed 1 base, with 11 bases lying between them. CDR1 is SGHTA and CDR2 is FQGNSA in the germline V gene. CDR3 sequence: CASSLKGMANTEAFF. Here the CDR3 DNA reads TGTGCCAGCAGCTTAAAGGGGATGGCGAACACTGAAGCTTTCTTT.

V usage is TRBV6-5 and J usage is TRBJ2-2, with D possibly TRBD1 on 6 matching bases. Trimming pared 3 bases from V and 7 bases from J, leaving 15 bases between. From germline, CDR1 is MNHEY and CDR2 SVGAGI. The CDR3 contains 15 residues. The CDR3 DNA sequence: TGTGCCAGCAGTTATTATGGGACAATTGGCGGGGAGCTGTTTTTT. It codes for CASSYYGTIGGELFF.

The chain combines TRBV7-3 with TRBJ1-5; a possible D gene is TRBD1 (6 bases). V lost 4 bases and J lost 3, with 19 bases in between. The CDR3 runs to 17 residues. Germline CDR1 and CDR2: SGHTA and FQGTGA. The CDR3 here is CASSSWGYRDPNQPQHF. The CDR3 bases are TGTGCCAGCAGCTCGTGGGGGTACAGGGACCCCAATCAGCCCCAGCATTTT.

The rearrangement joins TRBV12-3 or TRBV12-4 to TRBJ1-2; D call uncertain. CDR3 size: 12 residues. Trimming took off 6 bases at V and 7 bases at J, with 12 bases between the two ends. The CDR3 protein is CASSIAGIGYTF. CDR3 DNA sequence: TGTGCCAGCAGCATCGCGGGGATTGGCTACACCTTC.

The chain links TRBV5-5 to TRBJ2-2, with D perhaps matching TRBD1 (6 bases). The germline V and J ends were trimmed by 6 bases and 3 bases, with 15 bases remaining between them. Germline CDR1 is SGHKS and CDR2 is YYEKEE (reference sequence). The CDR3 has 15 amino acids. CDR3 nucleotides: TGTGCCAGCACGACTATGACAGGTTACACCGGGGAGCTGTTTTTT. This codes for CASTTMTGYTGELFF.

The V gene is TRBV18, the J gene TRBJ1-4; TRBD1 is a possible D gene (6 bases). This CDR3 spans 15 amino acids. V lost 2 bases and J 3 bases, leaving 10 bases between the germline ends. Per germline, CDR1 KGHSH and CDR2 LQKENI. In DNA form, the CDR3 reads TGTGCCAGCTCACCAAGGGGGTCCGCTAATGAAAAACTGTTTTTT. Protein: CASSPRGSANEKLFF.

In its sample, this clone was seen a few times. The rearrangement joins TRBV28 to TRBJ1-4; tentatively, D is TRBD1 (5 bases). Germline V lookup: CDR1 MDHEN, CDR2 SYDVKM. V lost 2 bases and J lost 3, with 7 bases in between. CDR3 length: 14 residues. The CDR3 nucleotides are TGTGCCAGCAGTTTACAGGGCCCTAATGAAAAACTGTTTTTT. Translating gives CASSLQGPNEKLFF. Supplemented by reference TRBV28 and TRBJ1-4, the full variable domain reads DVKVTQSSRYLVKRTGEKVFLECVQDMDHENMFWYRQDPGLGLRLIYFSYDVKMKEKGDIPEGYSVSREKKERFSLILESASTNQTSMYLCASSLQGPNEKLFFGSGTQLSVL.

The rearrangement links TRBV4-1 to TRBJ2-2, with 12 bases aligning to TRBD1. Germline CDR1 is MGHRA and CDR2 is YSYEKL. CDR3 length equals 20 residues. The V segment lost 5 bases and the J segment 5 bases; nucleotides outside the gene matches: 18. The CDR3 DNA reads TGCGCCAGCAGCAGACGAGGGGACAGGGGGCCCTACGGTCCGACCGGGGAGCTGTTTTTT. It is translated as CASSRRGDRGPYGPTGELFF.

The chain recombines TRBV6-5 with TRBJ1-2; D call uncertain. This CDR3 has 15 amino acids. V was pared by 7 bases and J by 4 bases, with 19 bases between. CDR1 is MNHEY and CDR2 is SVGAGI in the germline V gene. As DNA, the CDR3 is TGTGCCAGCACCGATAAGAGTCGGTCGAGCTATGGCTACACCTTC. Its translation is CASTDKSRSSYGYTF.

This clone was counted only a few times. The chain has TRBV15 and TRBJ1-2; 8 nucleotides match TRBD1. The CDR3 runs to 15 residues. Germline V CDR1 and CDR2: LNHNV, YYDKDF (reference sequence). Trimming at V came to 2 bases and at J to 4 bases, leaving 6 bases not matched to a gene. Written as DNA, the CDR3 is TGTGCCACCAGCAGAAACCAGGGGGCCTTCTATGGCTACACCTTC. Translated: CATSRNQGAFYGYTF.